The rows below give T cell receptor beta chains drawn from one sample of a study of blood T cells in healthy people across ages. One entry per CDR3 protein results from TCRdb running MiXCR on the 5' RACE reads. The sample has about 830,000 distinct CDR3 sequences; 55% to 65% are singletons. Sample: blood. The receptor source for this set is a man aged 30-40 years in good health. The CDR3 runs from the conserved cysteine through the conserved F or W. A D gene is named only where the DNA matches it firmly. The size field is filled for only some rows; it gives once, few, many or a size class.

D gene	clone size	J gene	V gene	CDR3 DNA	CDR3 protein
TRBD2	-	TRBJ2-3	TRBV4-1	TGCGCCAGCAGCCAAGGACCGGGGGGGGTTGTCACAGATACGCAGTATTTT	CASSQGPGGVVTDTQYF
-	-	TRBJ2-7	TRBV29-1	TGCAGCGTTGAAGATCCTAGGGACTCGAATCGTTACGAGCAGTACTTC	CSVEDPRDSNRYEQYF
-	few	TRBJ2-5	TRBV7-6	TGTGCCAGCAGCTTCGGGCCAGACGGAGAGACCCAGTACTTC	CASSFGPDGETQYF
-	few	TRBJ1-5	TRBV3-1	TGTGCCAGCAGCCGTTCGGGAGGGGGATCTCAGCCCCAGCATTTT	CASSRSGGGSQPQHF
TRBD1	-	TRBJ2-6	TRBV3-1	TGTGCCAGTAGCCTTGACAGGGGAGGCTCTGGGGCCAACGTCCTGACTTTC	CASSLDRGGSGANVLTF
-	-	TRBJ2-2	TRBV7-3	TGTGCCAGCAGCTTATTTAACACCGGGGAGCTGTTTTTT	CASSLFNTGELFF
-	few	TRBJ2-1	TRBV20-1	TGCAGTGCTAGAGATGGGTGGGGCTCTCCGAATGAGCAGTTCTTC	CSARDGWGSPNEQFF
TRBD2	few	TRBJ2-1	TRBV20-1	TGCAGTGCTCGACGTGCGGGGGGGTACTCCTACAATGAGCAGTTCTTC	CSARRAGGYSYNEQFF
-	once	TRBJ2-3	TRBV20-1	TGCAGTGCTACCATCGTAGCGGAGAGCACAGATACGCAGTATTTT	CSATIVAESTDTQYF
-	-	TRBJ2-7	TRBV21-1	TGTGCCAGCAGCAAACTAGGTCTTCCCCAGTACTTC	CASSKLGLPQYF
-	-	TRBJ1-2	TRBV30	TGTGCCTGGAGTTCGACAGGTCGATACTGGGATGGCTACACCTTC	CAWSSTGRYWDGYTF
TRBD1	-	TRBJ2-7	TRBV20-1	TGCAGTCCCCGGGACAGGGGTCTCGAGCAGTACTTC	CSPRDRGLEQYF
-	-	TRBJ2-7	TRBV9	TGTGCCAGCAATATGACGTGGGGCTCCTACGAGCAGTACTTC	CASNMTWGSYEQYF
TRBD1	-	TRBJ2-7	TRBV19	TGTGCCAGCGGACAGGGAATGTCCTACGAGCAGTACTTC	CASGQGMSYEQYF
TRBD2	-	TRBJ2-1	TRBV7-2	TGTGCCAGCAAAGAGCGGGGTTACTCCTACAATGAGCAGTTCTTC	CASKERGYSYNEQFF
TRBD1	-	TRBJ2-7	TRBV11-2	TGTGCCAGCAGCCCTAACGCAGGGGGCGCGTCTTACGAGCAGTACTTC	CASSPNAGGASYEQYF